The 19 T cell receptor beta chains given below trace back to one sample, sequenced in a study of T cells after yellow fever vaccination. Each CDR3 protein gets one entry after TCRdb re-called the 5' RACE reads with MiXCR. The sample yields tens of thousands of distinct CDR3 sequences, almost 8% seen once. The sequenced sample was CD8+ T cells sorted from PBMCs, obtained on the day of the yellow fever booster vaccination. These receptors came from a man in his thirties or forties who received the YFV17D yellow fever vaccine.

This clonotype has at least ten counts. The chain recombines TRBV9 with TRBJ2-5, with TRBD2 matching over 9 bases. Trimming at V came to 0 bases and at J to 1 base, leaving 10 bases not matched to a gene. Germline loops: CDR1 SGDLS, CDR2 YYNGEE. CDR3 length: 18 amino acids. The CDR3 DNA reads as TGTGCCAGCAGCGTAGGACAGTCAGCGGGAGGAATCCAAGAGACCCAGTACTTC. Translating it yields CASSVGQSAGGIQETQYF.

This chain links TRBV12-3 or TRBV12-4 with TRBJ2-7; 7 bases map to TRBD1. The V and J ends lost 4 bases and 4 bases, in that order; junction bases with no gene match: 4. The length of the CDR3 is 13 residues. The CDR3 reads CASSSQGVYEQYF. As DNA, the CDR3 is TGTGCCAGCAGTTCCCAGGGGGTTTACGAGCAGTACTTC.

This clonotype turned up a few times. The chain recombines TRBV5-1 with TRBJ2-5, with unresolved D. Germline V CDR1 and CDR2: SGHRS, YFSETQ. V was shortened by 2 bases and J by 2 bases, with 13 bases between the two germline ends. This CDR3 contains 15 residues. The CDR3 protein is CASSFATVGQETQYF. The CDR3 nucleotides read TGCGCCAGCAGCTTCGCTACTGTGGGTCAAGAGACCCAGTACTTC.

This clonotype showed up many times. J is TRBJ2-3 and V is TRBV12-3 or TRBV12-4; D uncertain. This CDR3 is built from 12 residues. Trimming took off 3 bases at V and 6 bases at J, with 7 bases between the two ends. The DNA for the CDR3 is TGTGCCAGCAGTTTGGTGTTGGATACGCAGTATTTT. Amino acids: CASSLVLDTQYF.

The chain links TRBV3-1 to TRBJ2-2; the match to TRBD2 covers 7 bases. Germline assignment: CDR1 LGHDT and CDR2 YNNKEL (reference sequence). V trimming: 5 bases; J trimming: 1 base; junction bases outside the gene matches: 10. This CDR3 has 17 residues. CDR3 protein: CASSFLVGTMNTGELFF. The DNA of the CDR3 is TGTGCCAGCAGCTTTTTAGTTGGGACTATGAACACCGGGGAGCTGTTTTTT.

This clonotype was detected ten times or more. The chain recombines TRBV29-1 with TRBJ2-3; tentatively, D is TRBD1 or TRBD2 (5 bases each). CDR1 is SQVTM, CDR2 ANQGSEA, per germline. Deletions cut 5 bases from V and 2 bases from J, with 11 bases between. The CDR3 sequence is 13 residues long. The CDR3 nucleotides are TGCAGCGTTATCCGGGGCTACACAGATACGCAGTATTTT. It specifies CSVIRGYTDTQYF.

This clonotype was recorded many times. This sequence joins TRBV3-1 and TRBJ2-5; D not resolved. From germline, CDR1 is LGHDT and CDR2 YNNKEL (reference sequence). There are 13 residues in the CDR3. The V and J ends lost 3 bases and 5 bases respectively, with 10 bases between them. The CDR3 DNA reads TGTGCCAGCAGCCACACAGTTGCGGAGACCCAGTACTTC. Translated, it gives CASSHTVAETQYF.

This clonotype was observed a handful of times. This chain connects TRBV4-3 to TRBJ2-1; D gene uncertain. The ends were cut back, 0 bases at V and 7 bases at J, with 10 bases in the middle. The CDR3 is 14 residues long. Germline CDR1 reads LGHNA; CDR2 reads YSLEER. This CDR3 reads CASSQDAYGNEQFF. CDR3 DNA sequence: TGCGCCAGCAGCCAAGATGCATACGGGAATGAGCAGTTCTTC.

This sequence joins TRBV5-4 and TRBJ2-2, with 7 bases fitting TRBD2. CDR1 is SGHNT and CDR2 is YYREEE in the germline V gene (reference sequence). CDR3 length equals 14 residues. After removal of 10 bases from V and 4 bases from J, the junction contained 10 bases not matched to a gene. The CDR3: CAGLASGATGELFF. In DNA form, the CDR3 reads TGTGCCGGACTGGCTAGCGGAGCCACCGGGGAGCTGTTTTTT.

Only a few counts were recorded for this clonotype. The J gene is TRBJ2-3, the V gene TRBV2, with a weak D call TRBD1 (6 bases). The CDR3 spans 13 residues. From germline, CDR1 is SNHLY and CDR2 FYNNEI. V was pared by 6 bases and J by 5 bases, with 12 bases between. The CDR3 sequence: CASRSSGVDTQYF. For the CDR3, the DNA is TGTGCCAGCAGATCGTCAGGGGTAGATACGCAGTATTTT.

CDR3 coding DNA: TGTGCCTGGAGTGGATACCTTGGGGCAAACACCGGGGAGCTGTTTTTT. This codes for CAWSGYLGANTGELFF. The chain combines TRBV30 with TRBJ2-2, with D possibly being TRBD1 (5 bases). Trimming took 1 base from V and 2 from J, leaving 14 bases between them. The CDR3 has 16 amino acids. CDR1 GTSNPN and CDR2 SVGIG come from the germline V gene (reference sequence).

This clonotype was counted a few times. This chain connects TRBV7-9 to TRBJ1-1; D uncertain. Trimming took off 4 bases at V and 3 bases at J, with 15 bases between the two ends. The CDR3 loop spans 15 amino acids. Germline V gene sequence: CDR1 SEHNR, CDR2 FQNEAQ (reference sequence). CDR3: CASSSHAGRDTEAFF. The CDR3 region has the DNA TGTGCCAGCAGCTCCCACGCTGGGCGAGACACTGAAGCTTTCTTT.

This clonotype has a handful of counts. The chain carries TRBV3-1 and TRBJ2-1, with 8 bases lining up with TRBD2. The CDR3 length is 15 residues. Germline CDR1 is LGHDT and CDR2 is YNNKEL (reference sequence). V was pared by 0 bases and J by 9 bases, with 7 bases of the junction left unmatched. The CDR3 protein is CASSQEDGLALEQFF. The DNA for the CDR3 is TGTGCCAGCAGCCAAGAGGACGGACTAGCTCTTGAGCAGTTCTTC.

The CDR3 DNA sequence: TGTGCCAGCAGCCGGCCGGGGGGCTACACCGGGGAGCTGTTTTTT. Translating it yields CASSRPGGYTGELFF. V is TRBV11-2 and J is TRBJ2-2; D is perhaps TRBD2 (7 bases). The CDR3 is made up of 15 amino acids. Germline V lookup: CDR1 SGHAT, CDR2 FQNNGV. V was cut by 5 bases and J by 3 bases, with 13 bases left in between.

The CDR3 DNA sequence: TGTGCCTGGAGCGGAGGGGACAGGGCGACGGGCGAGCAGTACTTC. Protein: CAWSGGDRATGEQYF. This chain joins TRBV30 and TRBJ2-7, with 9 positions matching TRBD1. V dropped 3 bases and J dropped 6; count of bases not matched to a gene: 12. Germline-derived CDR1 and CDR2 are GTSNPN and SVGIG (reference sequence). The CDR3 length is 15 residues.

The table lists this clonotype with many counts. The chain uses TRBV29-1 and TRBJ2-3; either TRBD1 or TRBD2 may supply D (5 bases each). The V end was cut by 2 bases, the J end by 6 bases, with 12 bases between. The CDR3 totals 13 residues. The germline gives CDR1 SQVTM, CDR2 ANQGSEA. This CDR3 is CSVETGLSDTQYF. The CDR3 DNA sequence: TGCAGCGTTGAAACAGGACTGTCGGATACGCAGTATTTT.

The chain is built from TRBV20-1 and TRBJ2-7; D possibly matches TRBD1 or TRBD2 (5 bases each). CDR3 length equals 15 residues. In germline, CDR1 is DFQATT, CDR2 SNEGSKA (reference sequence). V lost 6 bases to trimming and J lost 2 bases, with 20 bases between them. DNA of the CDR3: TGCAGTGCAGATCCGGGGCCCTCTGGAGCCTACGAGCAGTACTTC. Its protein product is CSADPGPSGAYEQYF.

This chain uses TRBV12-3 or TRBV12-4 with TRBJ2-3; the D is unclear. The CDR3 is 15 amino acids. V was shortened by 3 bases and J by 0 bases, with 10 bases between the two germline ends. CDR3 residues: CASSLSGYSTDTQYF. DNA of the CDR3: TGTGCCAGCAGTTTGAGTGGATACAGCACAGATACGCAGTATTTT.

V usage is TRBV7-9 and J usage is TRBJ2-7; TRBD2 matches 8 bases. V was clipped by 8 bases and J by 7 bases; unmatched bases: 4. This CDR3 is built from 11 residues. Germline-derived CDR1 and CDR2 are SEHNR and FQNEAQ (reference sequence). CDR3 loop: CASGPGGEQYF. The CDR3 bases are TGTGCCAGCGGCCCGGGGGGGGAGCAGTACTTC. Full variable domain (outside the CDR3, taken from reference TRBV7-9 and TRBJ2-7): DTGVSQNPRHKITKRGQNVTFRCDPISEHNRLYWYRQTLGQGPEFLTYFQNEAQLEKSRLLSDRFSAERPKGSFSTLEIQRTEQGDSAMYLCASGPGGEQYFGPGTRLTVT.